The clone carrying this T cell receptor (beta chain) was counted ten times or more. Antigen: not known. Researchers took RNA transcripts and amplified the TCR beta CDR3 regions from them. Researchers ran a first-round RT-PCR on the TCR CDR3 using the HTBI primer set. TCRdb passed the multiplex PCR reads through MiXCR, listing each CDR3 protein once. The table has roughly 500,000 distinct CDR3 sequences, about 46% seen once. The CDR3 consists of 11 residues. V lost 4 bases and J lost 11, with 11 bases in between. Germline V gene lookup returns CDR1 MNHNY and CDR2 SVGAGI (reference sequence). The data belong to a study of T cells in Graves' hyperthyroidism and ophthalmopathy. Overall study results and limits: Stable hyperthyroidism was separated from ophthalmopathy by a model based on 13 V-J features. Peripheral blood also featured most of the thyroid clonotypes expanded above 0.001.

Exclusion criteria comprised uncontrolled infection, other autoimmune disease, pregnancy or lactation. The TCR was taken from an adult woman with Graves' disease, either hyperthyroidism or ophthalmopathy (not recorded which). The sample taken for sequencing was peripheral blood or thyroid tissue (not recorded which). The chain links TRBV6-6 to TRBJ1-1; D is unresolved. This chain's CDR3 is CASSFQLWAFF. The DNA for the CDR3 is TGTGCCAGCAGTTTCCAGCTCTGGGCTTTCTTT.